This TCR beta chain was observed in a study of cytomegalovirus exposure and HLA in healthy donors. Donors counted as nominally healthy when sampled, yet unrecorded immune exposures were likely. The primer mix had 60 Vbeta and 13 Jbeta primers. Sequenced by immunoSEQ multiplex PCR; TCRdb stores in-frame clones only, minus some. Seen here are 100,000 or so clones, around 74% observed once, and the top ten hold about 14%. V lost 0 bases and J lost 1, with 6 bases in between. CDR3 size: 14 residues. Germline-derived CDR1 and CDR2 are MNHEY and SMNVEV (reference sequence). This chain uses TRBV27 with TRBJ1-1, with D unclear. The receptor's source is a male donor in good health and CMV-seropositive. Sequencing input: PBMCs. The CDR3 reads CASSLSVGNTEAFF. CDR3 nucleotide sequence: TGTGCCAGCAGTTTATCGGTCGGGAACACTGAAGCTTTCTTT.